This T cell receptor beta chain appears in the sequencing data of a study of blood T cell repertoires in COVID-19. This CDR3 is built from 16 residues. Germline V gene lookup returns CDR1 LGHDT and CDR2 YNNKEL (reference sequence). Unmatched junction bases numbered 9, after V lost 2 bases and J lost 6 bases. Libraries were prepared by immunoSEQ multiplex PCR; TCRdb keeps only in-frame clonotypes and omits some of them. This table has roughly 17,000 clones, about 90% appearing once. The chain joins TRBV3-1 (or the pseudogene TRBV3-2) to TRBJ2-1; 8 bases are shared with TRBD2. Sequenced material: peripheral blood. This clonotype originated in a human donor in a cohort sampled during active COVID-19. CDR3: CASSQRSPGGGNEQFF. The CDR3 DNA reads TGTGCCAGCAGCCAACGGTCCCCGGGGGGGGGCAATGAGCAGTTCTTC.